The 3 T cell receptor beta chains in this list originate from one sample, sequenced in a study of blood T cell repertoires in COVID-19. Repertoires were generated with immunoSEQ multiplex PCR, while TCRdb's copy carries only in-frame clones and drops some. The table includes over 250,000 clones, around 86% detected once. Sequences were obtained from peripheral blood. These TCRs come from a man aged 45-60 years with acute or convalescent COVID-19.

This clone was counted once. V and J are TRBV7-9 and TRBJ1-3, with TRBD1 matching over 8 bases. The CDR3 consists of 16 residues. Per germline, CDR1 SEHNR and CDR2 FQNEAQ (reference sequence). The junction had 3 bases not matched to a gene; V was cut back by 2 bases and J by 0 bases. The CDR3 bases are TGTGCCAGCAGCTTATTCGGGACAGGCTCTGGAAACACCATATATTTT. This codes for CASSLFGTGSGNTIYF.

The chain combines TRBV12-5 with TRBJ2-2; TRBD1 matches at 8 bases. This CDR3 has 15 residues. Trimming cost V 5 bases and J 3 bases; bases outside gene matches: 5. Germline V gene lookup returns CDR1 LGHNT and CDR2 FRNRAP. The CDR3 coding sequence is TGTGCTAGTGGTCACGGACAGGGCTACACCGGGGAGCTGTTTTTT. It encodes CASGHGQGYTGELFF.

The rearrangement links TRBV6-4 to TRBJ1-6, with D unclear. The CDR3 runs 13 residues. Trimming removed 4 bases from V and 7 bases from J, with 8 bases in between. Germline CDR1 is MRHNA and CDR2 is SNTAGT. The CDR3 region is CASSASLNSPLHF. For the CDR3, the DNA is TGTGCCAGCAGTGCGAGTCTGAATTCACCCCTCCACTTT.